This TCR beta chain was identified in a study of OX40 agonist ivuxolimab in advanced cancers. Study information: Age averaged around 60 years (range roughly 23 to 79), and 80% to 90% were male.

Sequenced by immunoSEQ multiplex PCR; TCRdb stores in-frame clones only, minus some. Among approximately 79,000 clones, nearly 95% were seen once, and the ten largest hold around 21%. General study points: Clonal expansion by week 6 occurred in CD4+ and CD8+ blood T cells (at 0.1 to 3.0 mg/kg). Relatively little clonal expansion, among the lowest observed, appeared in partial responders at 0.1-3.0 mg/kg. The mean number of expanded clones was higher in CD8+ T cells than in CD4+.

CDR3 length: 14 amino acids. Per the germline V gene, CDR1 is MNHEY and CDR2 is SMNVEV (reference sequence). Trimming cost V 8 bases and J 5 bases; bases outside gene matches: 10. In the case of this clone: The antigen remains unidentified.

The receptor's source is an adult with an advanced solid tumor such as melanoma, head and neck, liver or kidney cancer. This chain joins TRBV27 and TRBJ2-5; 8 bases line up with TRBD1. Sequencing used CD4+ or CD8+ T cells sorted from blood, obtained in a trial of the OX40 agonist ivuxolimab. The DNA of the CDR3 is TGTGCCAGCGGGTACAGGGGGACGCGGGAGACCCAGTACTTC. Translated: CASGYRGTRETQYF.